These 22 T cell receptor beta chains originate from one sample sequenced in a study of T cell responses to AZD1222 COVID-19 vaccine. Clones were read by immunoSEQ multiplex PCR, and TCRdb kept only the in-frame ones, dropping some. The sample records over 130,000 clones, roughly nine tenths being singletons. The starting material was peripheral blood, obtained 28 days after the second AZD1222 dose. These receptors all come from an adult who received the AZD1222 COVID-19 vaccine.

The chain couples TRBV4-1 to TRBJ2-3; 8 nucleotides align to TRBD1. Germline V gene sequence: CDR1 MGHRA, CDR2 YSYEKL. The V segment lost 0 bases and the J segment 4 bases; nucleotides outside the gene matches: 0. The CDR3 covers 14 residues. For the CDR3, the DNA is TGCGCCAGCAGCCAAGAACAGGGGGCAGATACGCAGTATTTT. Its protein product is CASSQEQGADTQYF.

The J gene is TRBJ2-7, the V gene TRBV21-1; no DNA check was done on the table's D call, TRBD2. TRBV21-1 is designated a pseudogene. The CDR3 sequence is 16 residues long. In DNA, the CDR3 is TGTGCCAGCAGCAAATACCAGGGCGGGGCGTCCTACGAGCAGTACGTC. Protein product: CASSKYQGGASYEQYV.

The chain recombines TRBV6-6 with TRBJ1-1; 7 nucleotides line up with TRBD1. Looked up from germline, CDR1 is MNHNY and CDR2 is SVGAGI (reference sequence). The CDR3 is 14 residues long. The trim removed 6 bases at V and 5 bases at J, leaving 9 bases unmatched. DNA for the CDR3: TGTGCCAGCAGGACTGACAGGGCATTTACTGAAGCTTTCTTT. This translates into CASRTDRAFTEAFF.

This clone was counted a few times. This rearrangement joins TRBV18 to TRBJ1-6; TRBD1 matches 8 bases. The CDR3 extends over 14 amino acids. The junction had 1 base not matched to a gene; V was cut back by 2 bases and J by 7 bases. Germline V gene lookup returns CDR1 KGHSH and CDR2 LQKENI. CDR3 protein: CASSPGTGNSPLHF. DNA for the CDR3: TGTGCCAGCTCACCAGGGACAGGAAATTCACCCCTCCACTTT.

The chain combines TRBV27 with TRBJ2-1; no reliable D call. The CDR3 extends over 12 amino acids. Germline assignment: CDR1 MNHEY and CDR2 SMNVEV (reference sequence). Trimming took off 10 bases at V and 10 bases at J, with 17 bases between the two ends. DNA for the CDR3: TGTGCCACCCAAGGGCAGTCCCAGGAGCAGTTCTTC. Translating gives CATQGQSQEQFF.

V and J are TRBV11-2 and TRBJ1-1, with D possibly TRBD1 on 5 matching bases. The CDR3 runs to 15 residues. Germline V gives CDR1 SGHAT, CDR2 FQNNGV. V lost 1 base, J lost 1 base, and 10 bases lay in between. CDR3 in amino acids: CASSLGRGPNTEAFF. The CDR3 nucleotides are TGTGCCAGCAGCTTAGGCCGGGGCCCGAACACTGAAGCTTTCTTT.

This sequence joins TRBV19 and TRBJ2-7, with 9 positions matching TRBD1. V lost 6 bases and J lost 0; bases outside the gene matches: 9. In germline, CDR1 is LNHDA, CDR2 SQIVND (reference sequence). This CDR3 is 16 amino acids long. The CDR3 reads CASRPGGTGNSYEQYF. The CDR3 DNA sequence: TGTGCCAGTAGACCCGGTGGGACAGGGAACTCCTACGAGCAGTACTTC.

This rearrangement joins TRBV5-4 to TRBJ1-2; no clear D gene. CDR3 length equals 13 residues. Trimming took off 0 bases at V and 4 bases at J, with 7 bases between the two ends. Germline CDR1 reads SGHNT; CDR2 reads YYREEE (reference sequence). The CDR3 reads CASSLAGSYGYTF. Written as DNA, the CDR3 is TGTGCCAGCAGCTTGGCCGGCAGCTATGGCTACACCTTC.

V is TRBV15 and J is TRBJ1-1, with D perhaps matching TRBD1 (6 bases). Germline assignment: CDR1 LNHNV and CDR2 YYDKDF (reference sequence). The CDR3 spans 14 residues. V was pared by 5 bases and J by 3 bases, with 13 bases between. Written as DNA, the CDR3 is TGTGCCACCAGCCAACAGGGTCCGTACACTGAAGCTTTCTTT. This translates into CATSQQGPYTEAFF.

J is TRBJ1-2 and V is TRBV28, with no clear D. The germline V gene has CDR1 MDHEN and CDR2 SYDVKM. The CDR3 sequence is 15 residues long. Trimming removed 6 bases from V and 1 base from J, with 15 bases in between. In DNA form, the CDR3 reads TGTGCCAGCAGCCCGGCGGTAGAGGGTAACTATGGCTACACCTTC. Residues: CASSPAVEGNYGYTF.

There are a few counts of this clone. The chain links TRBV19 to TRBJ1-1; 7 positions agree with TRBD1. Germline CDR1 and CDR2: LNHDA and SQIVND (reference sequence). Losses at the gene ends were 5 bases for V and 1 base for J; bases not matched to a gene: 7. The CDR3 runs 15 residues. The CDR3 is CASSRKGAPNTEAFF. DNA for the CDR3: TGTGCCAGTAGTCGCAAGGGGGCACCGAACACTGAAGCTTTCTTT.

The chain links TRBV3-1 (or the pseudogene TRBV3-2) to TRBJ2-7, with D perhaps TRBD1 (6 bases). The CDR3 is 15 amino acids. CDR1 and CDR2 from the germline V gene are LGHDT and YNNKEL (reference sequence). The germline V and J ends were trimmed by 1 base and 2 bases, with 12 bases remaining between them. The CDR3 sequence: CASSQGNRAAYEQYF. The CDR3 nucleotides are TGTGCCAGCAGCCAAGGAAACAGGGCGGCCTACGAGCAGTACTTC.

The gene calls are TRBV2 and TRBJ1-1; possible D gene TRBD1, 5 bases. The CDR3 length is 13 residues. The germline CDR1 and CDR2 sequences are SNHLY and FYNNEI. V lost 6 bases and J lost 0, with 8 bases in between. CDR3 loop: CASSPDMNTEAFF. CDR3 in DNA: TGTGCCAGCAGCCCGGACATGAACACTGAAGCTTTCTTT.

This chain joins TRBV19 and TRBJ1-2; 11 bases line up with TRBD1. CDR3 length equals 16 residues. The germline V gene has CDR1 LNHDA and CDR2 SQIVND (reference sequence). V lost 3 bases, J lost 3 bases, and 6 bases stayed unmatched. CDR3 amino acids: CASSIPGTGGYYGYTF. CDR3 in DNA: TGTGCCAGTAGTATTCCCGGGACAGGGGGTTACTATGGCTACACCTTC.

The rearrangement links TRBV7-9 to TRBJ2-7; perhaps TRBD2 as D (6 bases). The CDR3 runs 13 residues. CDR1 is SEHNR, CDR2 FQNEAQ, per germline (reference sequence). V gave up 5 bases and J gave up 1 base, with 9 bases separating them. CDR3 loop: CASSRDLSYEQYF. CDR3 bases: TGTGCCAGCAGCCGGGACTTGTCCTACGAGCAGTACTTC.

The chain employs TRBV4-1 and TRBJ2-2; unclear D gene. The germline gives CDR1 MGHRA, CDR2 YSYEKL. This CDR3 has 14 amino acids. V was pared by 1 base and J by 2 bases, with 5 bases between. The CDR3 DNA reads as TGCGCCAGCAGCCAAGGCATCAACACCGGGGAGCTGTTTTTT. Protein product: CASSQGINTGELFF.

J is TRBJ2-6 and V is TRBV11-2; weak D call: TRBD1 (6 bases). This CDR3 has 18 residues. CDR1 and CDR2 (germline): SGHAT, FQNNGV. The germline V and J ends were trimmed by 1 base and 3 bases, with 16 bases remaining between them. As DNA, the CDR3 is TGTGCCAGCAGCTTAGGGAGAGGGGGTACGATTGGGGCCAACGTCCTGACTTTC. Amino acids: CASSLGRGGTIGANVLTF.

The chain carries TRBV3-1 (or the pseudogene TRBV3-2) and TRBJ1-5, with D unclear. V was trimmed by 1 base and J by 6 bases, leaving 10 bases between them. The CDR3 runs 14 residues. Germline loops: CDR1 LGHDT, CDR2 YNNKEL (reference sequence). This CDR3 reads CASSQGTRVQPQHF. The CDR3 nucleotides are TGTGCCAGCAGCCAAGGAACCCGAGTTCAGCCCCAGCATTTT.

V gene TRBV5-5 combines with J gene TRBJ1-4; the match to TRBD1 covers 7 bases. The ends lost 5 bases at V and 7 bases at J; junction bases unmatched: 8. This CDR3 is 14 amino acids long. Germline CDR1 and CDR2: SGHKS and YYEKEE (reference sequence). The CDR3 loop is CASSADRVGEKLFF. The CDR3 nucleotides read TGTGCCAGCAGTGCAGACAGGGTTGGTGAAAAACTGTTTTTT.

The J gene is TRBJ1-5, the V gene TRBV18, with D maybe TRBD1 (5 bases). The CDR3 has 15 residues. V was pared by 2 bases and J by 2 bases, with 10 bases between. Germline V gene lookup returns CDR1 KGHSH and CDR2 LQKENI. Here the CDR3 reads CASSPTTVRNQPQHF. CDR3 coding DNA: TGTGCCAGCTCACCAACGACAGTTCGCAATCAGCCCCAGCATTTT.

V usage is TRBV5-5 and J usage is TRBJ1-6; 7 nucleotides align to TRBD1. Trimming cost V 1 base and J 8 bases; bases outside gene matches: 12. Germline V gene sequence: CDR1 SGHKS, CDR2 YYEKEE (reference sequence). The CDR3 contains 17 residues. This CDR3 is CASSLTHLDRLDSPLHF. In DNA form, the CDR3 reads TGTGCCAGCAGCTTGACCCACCTGGACAGGCTTGATTCACCCCTCCACTTT.

This sequence joins TRBV5-1 and TRBJ2-2, with 8 bases that match TRBD2. The CDR3 has 15 residues. The trim removed 3 bases at V and 6 bases at J, leaving 7 bases unmatched. Germline V gene data show CDR1 as SGHRS and CDR2 as YFSETQ. This chain's CDR3 is CASSYFAGGAGELFF. CDR3 DNA sequence: TGCGCCAGCAGCTATTTCGCGGGAGGCGCCGGGGAGCTGTTTTTT.